This TCR beta chain came from a study of T cell changes during pregnancy in multiple sclerosis. CDR1 is SGHVS, CDR2 FQNEAQ, per germline. This CDR3 is built from 15 residues. V trimming: 4 bases; J trimming: 4 bases; junction bases outside the gene matches: 6. This clone was recorded once. The assay was immunoSEQ multiplex PCR, and TCRdb's table has in-frame clones only and misses some. The table shows 79,000 or so clones, with around nine tenths occurring only once. This sequence originates from a female donor with multiple sclerosis, enrolled in a pregnancy study. The sequenced sample was peripheral blood, obtained before pregnancy. The chain uses TRBV7-8 and TRBJ1-5; 8 positions match TRBD1. The CDR3 is CASSSTGVGNQPQHF. The CDR3 region has the DNA TGTGCCAGCAGCTCGACAGGGGTCGGGAATCAGCCCCAGCATTTT.